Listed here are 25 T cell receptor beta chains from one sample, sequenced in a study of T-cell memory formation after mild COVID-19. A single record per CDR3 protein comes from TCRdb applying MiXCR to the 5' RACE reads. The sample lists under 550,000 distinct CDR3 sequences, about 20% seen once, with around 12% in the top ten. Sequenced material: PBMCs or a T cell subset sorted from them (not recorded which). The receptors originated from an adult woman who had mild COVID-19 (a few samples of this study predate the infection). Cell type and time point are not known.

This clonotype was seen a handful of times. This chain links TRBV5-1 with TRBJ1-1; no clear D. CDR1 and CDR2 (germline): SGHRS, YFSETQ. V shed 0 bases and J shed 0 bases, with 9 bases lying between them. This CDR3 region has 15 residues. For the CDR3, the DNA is TGCGCCAGCAGCTTGGAACAGCTCATGAACACTGAAGCTTTCTTT. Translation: CASSLEQLMNTEAFF.

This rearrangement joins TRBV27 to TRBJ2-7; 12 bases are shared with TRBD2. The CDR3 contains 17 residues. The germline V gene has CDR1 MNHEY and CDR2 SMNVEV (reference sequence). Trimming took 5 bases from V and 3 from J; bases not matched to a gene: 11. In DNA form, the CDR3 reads TGTGCCAGCAGTGTAAGATCGAGGACTAGCGGGAACTACGAGCAGTACTTC. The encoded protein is CASSVRSRTSGNYEQYF.

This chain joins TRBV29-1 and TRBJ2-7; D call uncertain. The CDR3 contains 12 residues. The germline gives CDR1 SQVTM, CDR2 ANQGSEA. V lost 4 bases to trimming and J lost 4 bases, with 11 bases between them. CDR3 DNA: TGCAGCGTTGCGGCAGGTTTGTACGAGCAGTACTTC. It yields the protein CSVAAGLYEQYF.

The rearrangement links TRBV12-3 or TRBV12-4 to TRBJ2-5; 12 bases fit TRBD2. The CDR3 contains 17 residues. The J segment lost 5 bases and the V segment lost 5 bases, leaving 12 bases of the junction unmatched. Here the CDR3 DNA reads TGTGCCAGCAGTCCGAGACTAGCGGGAGTTCCGGGGGAGACCCAGTACTTC. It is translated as CASSPRLAGVPGETQYF.

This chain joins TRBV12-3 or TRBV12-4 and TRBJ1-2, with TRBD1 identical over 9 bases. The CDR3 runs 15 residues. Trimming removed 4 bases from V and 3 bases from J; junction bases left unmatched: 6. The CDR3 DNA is TGTGCCAGCAGTTCGACAGGGGGAGAAGACTATGGCTACACCTTC. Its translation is CASSSTGGEDYGYTF.

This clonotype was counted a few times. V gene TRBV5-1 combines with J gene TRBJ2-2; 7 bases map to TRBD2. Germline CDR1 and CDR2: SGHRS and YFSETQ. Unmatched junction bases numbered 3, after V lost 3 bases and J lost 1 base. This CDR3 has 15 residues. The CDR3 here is CASSWAGVNTGELFF. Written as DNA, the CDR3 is TGCGCCAGCAGCTGGGCGGGAGTGAACACCGGGGAGCTGTTTTTT.

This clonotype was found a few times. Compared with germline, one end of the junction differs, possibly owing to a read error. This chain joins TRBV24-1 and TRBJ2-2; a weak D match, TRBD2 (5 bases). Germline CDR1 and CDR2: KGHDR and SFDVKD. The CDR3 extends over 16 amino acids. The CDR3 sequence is CATSDLRRGYTGQLFF. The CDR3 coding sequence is TGTGCCACCAGTGATTTGAGACGGGGATACACCGGGCAGCTGTTTTTT.

The CDR3 DNA reads TGTGCCAGCAGTTTGGCGTTGGGGGTCCAGTACTTC. Residues: CASSLALGVQYF. V and J are TRBV12-3 or TRBV12-4 and TRBJ2-5; tentatively, D is TRBD1 or TRBD2 (5 bases each). This CDR3 has 12 amino acids. Trimming removed 3 bases from V and 10 bases from J, with 12 bases in between.

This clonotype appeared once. DNA of the CDR3: TGCGCCAGCAGGCCCGGGACGGAGAACACTGAAGCTTTCTTT. Translating it yields CASRPGTENTEAFF. The chain couples TRBV5-1 to TRBJ1-1; TRBD1 might be the D (5 bases). V gave up 5 bases and J gave up 1 base, with 12 bases separating them. Germline values: CDR1 SGHRS, CDR2 YFSETQ. This CDR3 region has 14 residues.

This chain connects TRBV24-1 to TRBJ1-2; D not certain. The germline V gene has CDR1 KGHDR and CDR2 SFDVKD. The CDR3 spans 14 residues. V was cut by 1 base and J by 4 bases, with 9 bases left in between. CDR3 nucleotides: TGTGCCACCAGTGATTTTCCGTTGATCTATGGCTACACCTTC. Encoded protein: CATSDFPLIYGYTF.

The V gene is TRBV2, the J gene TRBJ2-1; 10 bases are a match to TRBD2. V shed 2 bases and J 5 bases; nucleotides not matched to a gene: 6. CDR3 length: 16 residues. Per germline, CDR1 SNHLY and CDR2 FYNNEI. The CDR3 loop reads CASSEQLAGANNEQFF. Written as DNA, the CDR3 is TGTGCCAGCAGTGAACAGCTAGCGGGGGCGAACAATGAGCAGTTCTTC.

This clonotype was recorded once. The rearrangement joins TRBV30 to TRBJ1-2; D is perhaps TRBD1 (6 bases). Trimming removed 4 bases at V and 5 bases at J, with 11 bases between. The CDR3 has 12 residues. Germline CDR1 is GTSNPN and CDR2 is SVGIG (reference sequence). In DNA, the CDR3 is TGTGCCTGGACAGGGGCGGGTTATGGCTACACCTTC. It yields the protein CAWTGAGYGYTF.

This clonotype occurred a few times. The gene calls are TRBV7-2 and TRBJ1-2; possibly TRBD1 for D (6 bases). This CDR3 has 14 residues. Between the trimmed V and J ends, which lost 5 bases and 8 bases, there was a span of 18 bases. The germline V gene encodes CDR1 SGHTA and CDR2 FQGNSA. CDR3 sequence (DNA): TGTGCCAGCAGCCCACAGGTCGGGGGGCGCGGCTACACCTTC. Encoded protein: CASSPQVGGRGYTF.

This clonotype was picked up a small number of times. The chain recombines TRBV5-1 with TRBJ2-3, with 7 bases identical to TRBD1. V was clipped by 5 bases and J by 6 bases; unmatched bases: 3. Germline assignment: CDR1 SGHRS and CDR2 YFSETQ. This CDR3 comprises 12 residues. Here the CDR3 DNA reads TGCGCCAGCAGAGAGGGGGCGGATACGCAGTATTTT. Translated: CASREGADTQYF.

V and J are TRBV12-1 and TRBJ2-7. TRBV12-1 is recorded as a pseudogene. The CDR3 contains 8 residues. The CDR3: CASSEQYF. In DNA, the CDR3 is TGTGCCAGCAGCGAGCAGTACTTC.

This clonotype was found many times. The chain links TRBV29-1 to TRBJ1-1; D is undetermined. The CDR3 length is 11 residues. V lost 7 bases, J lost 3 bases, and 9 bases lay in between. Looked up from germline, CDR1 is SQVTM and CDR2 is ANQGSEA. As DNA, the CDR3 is TGCAGCGCTCAGTATGACACTGAAGCTTTCTTT. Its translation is CSAQYDTEAFF.

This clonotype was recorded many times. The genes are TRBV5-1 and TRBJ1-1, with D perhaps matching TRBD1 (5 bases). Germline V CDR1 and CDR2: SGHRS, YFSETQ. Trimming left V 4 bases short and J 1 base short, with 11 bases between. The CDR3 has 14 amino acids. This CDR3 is CASSQGTGNTEAFF. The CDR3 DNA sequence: TGCGCCAGCAGCCAAGGTACAGGGAACACTGAAGCTTTCTTT. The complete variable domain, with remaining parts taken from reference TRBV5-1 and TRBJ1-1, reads KAGVTQTPRYLIKTRGQQVTLSCSPISGHRSVSWYQQTPGQGLQFLFEYFSETQRNKGNFPGRFSGRQFSNSRSEMNVSTLELGDSALYLCASSQGTGNTEAFFGQGTRLTVV.

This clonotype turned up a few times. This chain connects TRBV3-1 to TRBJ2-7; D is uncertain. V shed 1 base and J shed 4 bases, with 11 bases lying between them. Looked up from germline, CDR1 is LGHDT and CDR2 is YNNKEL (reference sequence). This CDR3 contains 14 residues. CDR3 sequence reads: CASSQGPSRYEQYF. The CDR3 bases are TGTGCCAGCAGCCAAGGACCGTCTAGGTACGAGCAGTACTTC.

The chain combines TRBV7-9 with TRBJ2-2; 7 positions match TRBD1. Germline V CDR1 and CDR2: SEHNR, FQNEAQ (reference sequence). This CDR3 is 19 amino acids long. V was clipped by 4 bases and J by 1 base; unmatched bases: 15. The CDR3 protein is CASSSTGTAKVRNTGELFF. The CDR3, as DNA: TGTGCCAGCAGCTCCACCGGGACAGCCAAAGTTAGGAACACCGGGGAGCTGTTTTTT.

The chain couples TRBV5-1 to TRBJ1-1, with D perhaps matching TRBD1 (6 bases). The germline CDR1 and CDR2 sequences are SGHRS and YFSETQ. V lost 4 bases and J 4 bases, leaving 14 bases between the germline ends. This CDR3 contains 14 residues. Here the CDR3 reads CASSVGHQSTEAFF. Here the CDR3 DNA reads TGCGCCAGCAGCGTGGGACACCAGAGCACTGAAGCTTTCTTT.

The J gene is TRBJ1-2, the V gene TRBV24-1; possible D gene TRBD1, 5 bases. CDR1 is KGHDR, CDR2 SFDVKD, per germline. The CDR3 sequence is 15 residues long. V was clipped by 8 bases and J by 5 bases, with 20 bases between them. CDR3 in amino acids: CATTLRDPSSYGYTF. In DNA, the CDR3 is TGTGCCACCACCTTACGGGACCCAAGCTCTTATGGCTACACCTTC.

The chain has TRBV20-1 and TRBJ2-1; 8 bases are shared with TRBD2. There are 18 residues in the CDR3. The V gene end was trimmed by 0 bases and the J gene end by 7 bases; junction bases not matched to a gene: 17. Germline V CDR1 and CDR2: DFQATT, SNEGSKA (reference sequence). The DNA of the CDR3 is TGCAGTGCTAGAGATGGAGGTAGCGGGACTGGGGGGACGAATGAGCAGTTCTTC. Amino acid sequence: CSARDGGSGTGGTNEQFF.

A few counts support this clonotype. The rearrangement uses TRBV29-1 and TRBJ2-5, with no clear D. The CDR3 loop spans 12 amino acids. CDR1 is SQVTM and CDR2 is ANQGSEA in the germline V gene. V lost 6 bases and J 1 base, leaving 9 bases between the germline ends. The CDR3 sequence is CSVPDIQETQYF. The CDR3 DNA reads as TGCAGCGTGCCAGATATCCAAGAGACCCAGTACTTC.

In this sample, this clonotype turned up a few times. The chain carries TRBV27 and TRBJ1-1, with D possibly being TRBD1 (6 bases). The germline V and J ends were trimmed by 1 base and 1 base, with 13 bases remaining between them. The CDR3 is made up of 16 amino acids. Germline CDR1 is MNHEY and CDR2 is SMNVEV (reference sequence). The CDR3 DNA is TGTGCCAGCAGTTTATTAGGGGGATCCGGGAACACTGAAGCTTTCTTT. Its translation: CASSLLGGSGNTEAFF.

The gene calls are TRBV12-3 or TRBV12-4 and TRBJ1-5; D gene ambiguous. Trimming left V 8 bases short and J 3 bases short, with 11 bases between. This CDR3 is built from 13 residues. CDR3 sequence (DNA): TGTGCCAGCTCTGTACAGTACAATCAGCCCCAGCATTTT. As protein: CASSVQYNQPQHF.